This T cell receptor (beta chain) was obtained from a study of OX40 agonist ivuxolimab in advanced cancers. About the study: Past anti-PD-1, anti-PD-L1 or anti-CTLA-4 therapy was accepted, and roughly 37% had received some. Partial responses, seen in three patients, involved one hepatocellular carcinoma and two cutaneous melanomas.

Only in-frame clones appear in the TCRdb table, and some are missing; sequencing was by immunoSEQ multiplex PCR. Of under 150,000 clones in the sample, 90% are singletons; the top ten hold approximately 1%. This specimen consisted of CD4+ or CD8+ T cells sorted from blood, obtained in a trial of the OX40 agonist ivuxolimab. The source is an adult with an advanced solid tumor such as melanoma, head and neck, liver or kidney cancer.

The CDR3 bases are TGTGCCAGCAGTTTTCGGAAGGCTGGGGCCAACGTCCTGACTTTC. It yields the protein CASSFRKAGANVLTF. The rearrangement uses TRBV28 and TRBJ2-6, with unresolved D. Trimming took off 3 bases at V and 2 bases at J, with 8 bases between the two ends. CDR1 MDHEN and CDR2 SYDVKM come from the germline V gene. The CDR3 has 15 amino acids.